The 9 T cell receptor beta chains reported below all come from one sample, sequenced in a study of CD8+ T cells in alopecia areata. Reverse transcription of extracted RNA yielded cDNA, which provided the sequencing template. Only in-frame clones appear in the TCRdb table, and some are missing; sequencing was by immunoSEQ multiplex PCR. The data contain approximately 200,000 clones, 60% of them singletons. Specified treatment: oral pan-JAK inhibitor, 5-10 mg twice daily. The specimen comprised CD4+ T cells sorted from blood, sampled at week 4, from a patient treated with tofacitinib. These receptors originate from a human donor with alopecia areata.

This clone came up a few times. The CDR3 region is CASSLHRDQPQHF. In nucleotides, the CDR3 is TGTGCCAGCAGCTTACACAGAGATCAGCCCCAGCATTTT. The V call is TRBV7-9, the J call TRBJ1-5; D unclear. The CDR3 runs to 13 residues. V lost 2 bases and J 5 bases, leaving 7 bases between the germline ends. The germline CDR1 and CDR2 sequences are SEHNR and FQNEAQ (reference sequence).

The chain combines TRBV14 with TRBJ2-7, with TRBD1 identical over 9 bases. The CDR3 has 16 amino acids. Germline-derived CDR1 and CDR2 are SGHDN and FVKESK. V lost 1 base, J lost 2 bases, and 6 bases stayed unmatched. The CDR3 loop is CASSQAVGQGPYEQYF. In DNA, the CDR3 is TGTGCCAGCAGCCAAGCAGTTGGACAGGGGCCCTACGAGCAGTACTTC.

The chain is built from TRBV28 and TRBJ1-4; no definite D call. The germline gives CDR1 MDHEN, CDR2 SYDVKM. The V and J ends lost 6 bases and 10 bases respectively, with 18 bases between them. This CDR3 is built from 14 residues. CDR3 in amino acids: CASSLSGDVGKLFF. CDR3 nucleotides: TGTGCCAGCAGCCTAAGTGGAGATGTGGGAAAACTGTTTTTT.

The genes are TRBV4-2 and TRBJ2-7; 9 nucleotides agree with TRBD2. Germline V gene sequence: CDR1 LGHNA, CDR2 YNFKEQ. The CDR3 has 15 amino acids. V lost 4 bases to trimming and J lost 2 bases; unmatched junction nucleotides: 6. The CDR3 sequence is CASSPGASGTYEQYF. The CDR3 DNA reads TGTGCCAGCAGCCCAGGGGCTAGCGGGACCTACGAGCAGTACTTC.

The gene calls are TRBV28 and TRBJ2-3; D possibly corresponds to TRBD1 (6 bases). Germline values: CDR1 MDHEN, CDR2 SYDVKM. This CDR3 spans 16 amino acids. V was clipped by 8 bases and J by 2 bases, with 20 bases between them. This CDR3 reads CASLGVTGTVTDTQYF. As DNA, the CDR3 is TGTGCCAGCTTAGGGGTGACAGGCACGGTCACAGATACGCAGTATTTT.

The gene calls are TRBV2 and TRBJ2-1, with TRBD2 as a possible D gene (6 bases). The V and J ends lost 5 bases and 3 bases respectively, with 17 bases between them. Germline-derived CDR1 and CDR2 are SNHLY and FYNNEI. This CDR3 is 16 amino acids long. DNA for the CDR3: TGTGCCAGCAGTCGGGACTCCGCTGTTGGCTACAATGAGCAGTTCTTC. Translation: CASSRDSAVGYNEQFF. Full variable domain (outside the CDR3, taken from reference TRBV2 and TRBJ2-1): EPEVTQTPSHQVTQMGQEVILRCVPISNHLYFYWYRQILGQKVEFLVSFYNNEISEKSEIFDDQFSVERPDGSNFTLKIRSTKLEDSAMYFCASSRDSAVGYNEQFFGPGTRLTVL.

The V gene is TRBV29-1, the J gene TRBJ2-1; 8 bases are shared with TRBD1. V shed 5 bases, J shed 7 bases, and the junction held 7 bases outside the gene matches. The length of the CDR3 is 13 residues. Germline V CDR1 and CDR2: SQVTM, ANQGSEA. This CDR3 is CSVQGAVRNEQFF. CDR3 nucleotide sequence: TGCAGCGTTCAGGGGGCAGTACGGAATGAGCAGTTCTTC.

The chain recombines TRBV5-1 with TRBJ2-5, with a weak D call TRBD1 (5 bases). The CDR3 extends over 15 amino acids. The V end lost 0 bases, the J end lost 2 bases, and 11 bases lay between the germline ends. In germline, CDR1 is SGHRS, CDR2 YFSETQ. CDR3 sequence: CASSLGPQVQETQYF. The CDR3 DNA is TGCGCCAGCAGCTTGGGGCCACAGGTACAAGAGACCCAGTACTTC.

This clone was counted at least ten times. The chain has TRBV29-1 and TRBJ1-1, with a weak D call TRBD1 (6 bases). Germline CDR1 reads SQVTM; CDR2 reads ANQGSEA. The ends were cut back, 6 bases at V and 4 bases at J, with 12 bases in the middle. The CDR3 covers 12 residues. CDR3 bases: TGCAGCGTCGTGACAGGTTTCACTGAAGCTTTCTTT. This sequence encodes CSVVTGFTEAFF. Based on the CDR3 plus reference TRBV29-1 and TRBJ1-1, the full variable domain is SAVISQKPSRDICQRGTSLTIQCQVDSQVTMMFWYRQQPGQSLTLIATANQGSEATYESGFVIDKFPISRPNLTFSTLTVSNMSPEDSSIYLCSVVTGFTEAFFGQGTRLTVV.